The T cell receptor beta chain under discussion was sequenced for a study of identical twins. Trimming stripped 0 bases from V and 4 bases from J, with 10 bases between. Germline CDR1 LGHNA, CDR2 YSLEER. The CDR3 runs to 14 residues. TCRdb reprocessed the 5' RACE reads with MiXCR, giving one entry per CDR3 protein. The sample includes 240,000 or so distinct CDR3 sequences, roughly 13% of them seen just once. The sample was also reused in another study, on yellow fever vaccine responses in identical twins.

This chain connects TRBV4-3 to TRBJ2-7; D assignment may be TRBD1 or TRBD2 (5 bases each). The sample comprised memory (CD45RO+) T cells sorted from blood. The TCR comes from a woman aged 18-29 years in good health. The CDR3 loop reads CASSQDGTRYEQYF. The CDR3 coding sequence is TGCGCCAGCAGCCAAGATGGGACGAGGTACGAGCAGTACTTC.